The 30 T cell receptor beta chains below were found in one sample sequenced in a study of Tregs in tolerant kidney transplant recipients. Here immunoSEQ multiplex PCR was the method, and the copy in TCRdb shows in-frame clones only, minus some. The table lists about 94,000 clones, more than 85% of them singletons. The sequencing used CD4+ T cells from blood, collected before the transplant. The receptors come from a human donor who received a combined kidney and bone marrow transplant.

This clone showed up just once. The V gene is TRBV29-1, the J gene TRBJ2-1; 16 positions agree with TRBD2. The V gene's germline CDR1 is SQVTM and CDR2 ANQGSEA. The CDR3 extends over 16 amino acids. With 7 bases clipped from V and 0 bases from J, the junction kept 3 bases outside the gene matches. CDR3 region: CSGGLAGGLSYNEQFF. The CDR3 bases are TGCAGCGGGGGACTAGCGGGAGGGCTCTCCTACAATGAGCAGTTCTTC.

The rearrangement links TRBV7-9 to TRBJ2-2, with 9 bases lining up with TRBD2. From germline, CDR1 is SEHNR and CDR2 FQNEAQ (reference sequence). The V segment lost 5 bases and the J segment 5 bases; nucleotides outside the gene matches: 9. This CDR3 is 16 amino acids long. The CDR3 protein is CASSPILAGRTGELFF. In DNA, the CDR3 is TGTGCCAGCAGCCCAATTCTAGCGGGAAGAACCGGGGAGCTGTTTTTT.

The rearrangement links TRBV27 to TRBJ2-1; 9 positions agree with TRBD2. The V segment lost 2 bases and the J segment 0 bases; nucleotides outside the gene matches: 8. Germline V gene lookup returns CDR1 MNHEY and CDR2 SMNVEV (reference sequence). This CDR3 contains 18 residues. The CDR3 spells CASSLRVAGVHSYNEQFF. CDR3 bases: TGTGCCAGCAGTTTAAGGGTAGCGGGGGTCCACTCCTACAATGAGCAGTTCTTC.

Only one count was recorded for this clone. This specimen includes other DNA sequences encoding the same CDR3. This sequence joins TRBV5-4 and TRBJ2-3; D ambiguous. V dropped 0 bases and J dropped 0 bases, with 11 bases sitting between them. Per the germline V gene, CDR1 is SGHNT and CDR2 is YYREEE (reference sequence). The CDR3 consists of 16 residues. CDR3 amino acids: CASSLGGGTSTDTQYF. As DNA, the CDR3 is TGTGCCAGCAGCTTGGGAGGCGGCACTAGCACAGATACGCAGTATTTT.

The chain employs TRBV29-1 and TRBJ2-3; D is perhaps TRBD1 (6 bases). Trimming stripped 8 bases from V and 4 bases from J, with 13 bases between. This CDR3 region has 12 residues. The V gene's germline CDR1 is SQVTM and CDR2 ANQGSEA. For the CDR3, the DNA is TGCAGCCAAACAGGGAGCTCAGATACGCAGTATTTT. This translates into CSQTGSSDTQYF.

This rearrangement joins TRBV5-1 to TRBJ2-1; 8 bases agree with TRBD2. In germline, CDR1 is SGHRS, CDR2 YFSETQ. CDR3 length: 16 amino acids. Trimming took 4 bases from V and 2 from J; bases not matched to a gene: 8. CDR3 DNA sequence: TGCGCCAGCAGCCCCCGGGGGGGGGTCCCCTACAATGAGCAGTTCTTC. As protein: CASSPRGGVPYNEQFF.

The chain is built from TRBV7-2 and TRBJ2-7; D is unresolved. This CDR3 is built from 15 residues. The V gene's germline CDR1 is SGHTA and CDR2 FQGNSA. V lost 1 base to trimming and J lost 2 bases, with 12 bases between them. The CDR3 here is CASSLVAGSAYEQYF. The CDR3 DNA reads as TGTGCCAGCAGCTTAGTGGCAGGTTCGGCCTACGAGCAGTACTTC.

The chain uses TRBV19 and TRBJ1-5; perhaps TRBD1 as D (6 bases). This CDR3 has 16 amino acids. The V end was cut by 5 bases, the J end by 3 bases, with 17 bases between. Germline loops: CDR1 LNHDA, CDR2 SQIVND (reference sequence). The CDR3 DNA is TGTGCCAGTAGTGGTCGAAAGGACAGCTTCAATCAGCCCCAGCATTTT. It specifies CASSGRKDSFNQPQHF. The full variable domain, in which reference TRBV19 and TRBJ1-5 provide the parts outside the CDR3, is DGGITQSPKYLFRKEGQNVTLSCEQNLNHDAMYWYRQDPGQGLRLIYYSQIVNDFQKGDIAEGYSVSREKKESFPLTVTSAQKNPTAFYLCASSGRKDSFNQPQHFGDGTRLSIL.

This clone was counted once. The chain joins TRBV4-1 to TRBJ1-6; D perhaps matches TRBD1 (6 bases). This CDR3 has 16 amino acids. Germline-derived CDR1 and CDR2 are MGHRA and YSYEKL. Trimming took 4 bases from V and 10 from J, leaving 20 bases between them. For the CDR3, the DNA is TGCGCCAGCAGCCCTGGTCCGGGACACCATGGATCACCCCTCCACTTT. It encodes CASSPGPGHHGSPLHF.

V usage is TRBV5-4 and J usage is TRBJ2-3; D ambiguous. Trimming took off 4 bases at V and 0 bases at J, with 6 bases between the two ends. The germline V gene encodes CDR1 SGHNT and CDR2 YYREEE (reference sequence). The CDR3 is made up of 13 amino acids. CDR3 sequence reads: CASSTYSTDTQYF. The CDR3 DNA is TGTGCCAGCAGCACCTATAGCACAGATACGCAGTATTTT.

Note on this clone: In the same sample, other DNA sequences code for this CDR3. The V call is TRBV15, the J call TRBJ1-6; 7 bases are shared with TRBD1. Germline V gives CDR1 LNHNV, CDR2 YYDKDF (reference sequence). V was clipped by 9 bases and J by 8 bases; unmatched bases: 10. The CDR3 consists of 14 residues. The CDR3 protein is CATKLQGIDSPLHF. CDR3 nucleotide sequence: TGTGCCACTAAGCTACAGGGGATCGATTCACCCCTCCACTTT.

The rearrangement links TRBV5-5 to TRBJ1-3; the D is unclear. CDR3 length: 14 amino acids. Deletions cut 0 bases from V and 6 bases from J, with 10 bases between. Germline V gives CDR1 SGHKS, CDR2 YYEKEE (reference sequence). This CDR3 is CASSLVVRQNTIYF. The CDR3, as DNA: TGTGCCAGCAGCTTGGTGGTCAGACAAAACACCATATATTTT. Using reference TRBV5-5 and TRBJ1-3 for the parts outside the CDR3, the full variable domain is DAGVTQSPTHLIKTRGQQVTLRCSPISGHKSVSWYQQVLGQGPQFIFQYYEKEERGRGNFPDRFSARQFPNYSSELNVNALLLGDSALYLCASSLVVRQNTIYFGEGSWLTVV.

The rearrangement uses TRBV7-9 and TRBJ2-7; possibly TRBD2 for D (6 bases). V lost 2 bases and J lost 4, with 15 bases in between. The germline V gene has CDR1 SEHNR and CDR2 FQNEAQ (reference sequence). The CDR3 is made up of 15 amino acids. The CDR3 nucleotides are TGTGCCAGCAGCTTAACCCGGGGGTTCGAATACGAGCAGTACTTC. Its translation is CASSLTRGFEYEQYF.

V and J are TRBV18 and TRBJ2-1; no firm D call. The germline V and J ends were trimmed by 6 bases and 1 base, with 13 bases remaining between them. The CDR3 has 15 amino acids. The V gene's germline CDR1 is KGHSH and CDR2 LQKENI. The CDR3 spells CASSLLPLSYNEQFF. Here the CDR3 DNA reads TGTGCCAGCTCCTTGTTACCTCTATCCTACAATGAGCAGTTCTTC.

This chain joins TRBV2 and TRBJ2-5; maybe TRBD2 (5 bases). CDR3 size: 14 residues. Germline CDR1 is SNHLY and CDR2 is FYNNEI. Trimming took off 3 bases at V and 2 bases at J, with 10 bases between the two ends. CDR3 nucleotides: TGTGCCAGCAGTGAGGACTTCTATCAAGAGACCCAGTACTTC. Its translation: CASSEDFYQETQYF.

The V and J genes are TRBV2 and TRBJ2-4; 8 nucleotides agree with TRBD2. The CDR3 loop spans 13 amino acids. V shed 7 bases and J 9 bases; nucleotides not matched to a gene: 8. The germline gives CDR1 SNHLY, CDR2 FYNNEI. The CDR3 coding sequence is TGTGCCAGCACTCCGGGACTAGGCACCATTCAGTACTTC. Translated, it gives CASTPGLGTIQYF.

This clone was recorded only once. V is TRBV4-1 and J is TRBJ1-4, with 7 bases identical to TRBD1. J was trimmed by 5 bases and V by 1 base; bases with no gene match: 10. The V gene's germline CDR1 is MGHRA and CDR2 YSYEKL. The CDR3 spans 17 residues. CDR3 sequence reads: CASSQGSGGGMNEKLFF. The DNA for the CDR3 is TGCGCCAGCAGCCAAGGGTCCGGAGGGGGCATGAATGAAAAACTGTTTTTT.

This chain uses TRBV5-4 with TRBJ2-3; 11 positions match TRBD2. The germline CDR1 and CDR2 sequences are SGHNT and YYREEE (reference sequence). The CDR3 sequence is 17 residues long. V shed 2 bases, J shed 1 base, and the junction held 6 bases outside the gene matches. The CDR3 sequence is CASSLALAGGGTDTQYF. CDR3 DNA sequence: TGTGCCAGCAGCTTAGCCCTAGCGGGGGGTGGCACAGATACGCAGTATTTT. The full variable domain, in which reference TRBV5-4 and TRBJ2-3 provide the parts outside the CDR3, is ETGVTQSPTHLIKTRGQQVTLRCSSQSGHNTVSWYQQALGQGPQFIFQYYREEENGRGNFPPRFSGLQFPNYSSELNVNALELDDSALYLCASSLALAGGGTDTQYFGPGTRLTVL.

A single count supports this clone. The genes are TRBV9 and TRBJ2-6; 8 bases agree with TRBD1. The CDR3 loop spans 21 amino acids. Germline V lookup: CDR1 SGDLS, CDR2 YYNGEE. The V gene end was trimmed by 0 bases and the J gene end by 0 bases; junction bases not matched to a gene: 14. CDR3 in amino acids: CASSVGIRQGALVSGANVLTF. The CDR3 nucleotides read TGTGCCAGCAGCGTAGGTATAAGGCAGGGGGCCCTCGTCTCTGGGGCCAACGTCCTGACTTTC.

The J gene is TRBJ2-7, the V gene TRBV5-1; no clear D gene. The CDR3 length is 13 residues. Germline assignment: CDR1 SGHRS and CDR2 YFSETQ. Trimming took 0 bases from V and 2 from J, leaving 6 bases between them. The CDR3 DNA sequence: TGCGCCAGCAGCTTGGCAGTGGCCTACGAGCAGTACTTC. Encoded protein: CASSLAVAYEQYF.

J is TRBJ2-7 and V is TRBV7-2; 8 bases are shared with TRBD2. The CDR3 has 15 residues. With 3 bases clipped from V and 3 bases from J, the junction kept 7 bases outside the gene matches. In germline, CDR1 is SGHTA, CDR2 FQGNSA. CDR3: CASSLSSGSNYEQYF. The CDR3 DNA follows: TGTGCCAGCAGCTTGTCCAGCGGGAGTAACTACGAGCAGTACTTC. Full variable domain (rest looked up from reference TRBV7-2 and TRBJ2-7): GAGVSQSPSNKVTEKGKDVELRCDPISGHTALYWYRQSLGQGLEFLIYFQGNSAPDKSGLPSDRFSAERTGGSVSTLTIQRTQQEDSAVYLCASSLSSGSNYEQYFGPGTRLTVT.

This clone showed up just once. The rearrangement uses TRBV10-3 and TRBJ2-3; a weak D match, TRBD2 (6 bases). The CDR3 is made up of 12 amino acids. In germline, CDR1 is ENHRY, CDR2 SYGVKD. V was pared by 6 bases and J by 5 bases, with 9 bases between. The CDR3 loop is CAIRRDGDTQYF. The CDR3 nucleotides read TGTGCCATCAGGCGGGATGGAGATACGCAGTATTTT.

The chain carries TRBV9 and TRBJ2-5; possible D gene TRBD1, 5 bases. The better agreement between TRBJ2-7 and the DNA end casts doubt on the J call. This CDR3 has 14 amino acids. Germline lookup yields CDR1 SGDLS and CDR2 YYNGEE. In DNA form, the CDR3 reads TGTGCCAGCAGCGTAACAGGAGAGTCCTACGAGCAGTACTTC. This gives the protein CASSVTGESYEQYF.

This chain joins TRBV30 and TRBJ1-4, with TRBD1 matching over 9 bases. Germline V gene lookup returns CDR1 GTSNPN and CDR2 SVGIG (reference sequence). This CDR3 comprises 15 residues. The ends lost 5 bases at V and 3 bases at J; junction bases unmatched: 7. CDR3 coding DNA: TGTGCCTGGGCGCCGGGACAGGGCGCTAATGAAAAACTGTTTTTT. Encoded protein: CAWAPGQGANEKLFF.

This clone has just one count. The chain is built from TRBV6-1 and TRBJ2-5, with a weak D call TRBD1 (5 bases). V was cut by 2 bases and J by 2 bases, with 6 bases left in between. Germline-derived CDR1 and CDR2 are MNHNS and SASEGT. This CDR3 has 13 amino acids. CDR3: CASSENRQETQYF. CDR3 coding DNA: TGTGCCAGCAGTGAAAACAGGCAAGAGACCCAGTACTTC.

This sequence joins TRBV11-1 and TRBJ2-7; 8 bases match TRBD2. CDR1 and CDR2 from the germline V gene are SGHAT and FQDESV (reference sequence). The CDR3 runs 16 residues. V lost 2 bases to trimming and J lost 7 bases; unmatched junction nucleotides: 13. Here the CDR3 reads CASSLNSGTLLREQYF. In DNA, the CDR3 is TGTGCCAGCAGCTTAAATAGCGGGACTCTATTAAGGGAGCAGTACTTC.

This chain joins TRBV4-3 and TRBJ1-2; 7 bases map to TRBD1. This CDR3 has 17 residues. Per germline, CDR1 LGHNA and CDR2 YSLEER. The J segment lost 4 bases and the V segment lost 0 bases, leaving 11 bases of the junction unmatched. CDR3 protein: CASSQDLGNRGIYGYTF. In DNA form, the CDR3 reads TGCGCCAGCAGCCAAGATCTTGGGAACAGGGGTATCTATGGCTACACCTTC.

The CDR3 sequence is CAFEGAGELFF. The CDR3 region has the DNA TGTGCCTTCGAGGGAGCCGGGGAGCTGTTTTTT. The gene calls are TRBV5-4 and TRBJ2-2; tentative D call: TRBD2 (5 bases). The germline V gene encodes CDR1 SGHNT and CDR2 YYREEE (reference sequence). Between the trimmed V and J ends, which lost 10 bases and 6 bases, there was a span of 10 bases. This CDR3 has 11 residues.

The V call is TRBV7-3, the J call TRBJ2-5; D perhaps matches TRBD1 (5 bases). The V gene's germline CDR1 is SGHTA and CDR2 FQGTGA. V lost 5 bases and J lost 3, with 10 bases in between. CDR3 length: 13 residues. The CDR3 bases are TGTGCCAGCAGCCCGAGCAGGGAAGAGACCCAGTACTTC. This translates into CASSPSREETQYF.

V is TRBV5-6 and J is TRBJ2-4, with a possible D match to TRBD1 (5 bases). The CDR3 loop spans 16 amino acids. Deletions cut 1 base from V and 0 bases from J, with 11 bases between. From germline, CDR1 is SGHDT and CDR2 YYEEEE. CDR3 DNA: TGTGCCAGCAGCTTGTGGGGCCTGCTAGCCAAAAACATTCAGTACTTC. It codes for CASSLWGLLAKNIQYF. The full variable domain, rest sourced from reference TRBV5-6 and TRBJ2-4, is DAGVTQSPTHLIKTRGQQVTLRCSPKSGHDTVSWYQQALGQGPQFIFQYYEEEERQRGNFPDRFSGHQFPNYSSELNVNALLLGDSALYLCASSLWGLLAKNIQYFGAGTRLSVL.